The T cell receptor beta chain under discussion was sequenced for a study of tumor and adjacent non-tumor tissue in lung cancer. Germline assignment: CDR1 MDHEN and CDR2 SYDVKM. The CDR3 runs to 13 residues. The V gene end was trimmed by 6 bases and the J gene end by 12 bases; junction bases not matched to a gene: 13. A modified ARM-PCR protocol with three rounds of nested PCR amplified TCRbeta. TCRdb fed the multiplex PCR reads into MiXCR, producing one record per CDR3 protein. The sample consists of approximately 65,000 distinct CDR3 sequences, roughly 60% of them appearing once. The template was RNA from unsorted bulk tissue. Chemotherapy-naive patients with new lung cancer underwent thoracic surgery in China, August–late 2014.

This TCR was sampled from a man aged 50-59 years with non-small cell lung cancer. This chain connects TRBV28 to TRBJ2-7; 8 bases match TRBD2. The sample was lung tumor tissue. CDR3 bases: TGTGCCAGCAGCTTAAGCGGCGGGAGGCTCGGGTACTTC. Its translation is CASSLSGGRLGYF.